This entry lists 14 T cell receptor beta chains sequenced from one sample in a study of blood T cells in healthy people across ages. Combining a sample-barcoded 5' primer with a J-beta primer mix, a second PCR ran for roughly 7 to 12 cycles. TCRdb processed the 5' RACE reads anew with MiXCR; each CDR3 protein has one entry. The sample holds about 1.4 million distinct CDR3 sequences, approximately 63% seen once. Source material: blood. The receptor set was obtained from a man aged 18 to 30 in good health.

The gene calls are TRBV10-3 and TRBJ1-2, with no clear D. V gave up 0 bases and J gave up 0 bases, with 20 bases separating them. CDR1 ENHRY and CDR2 SYGVKD come from the germline V gene. This CDR3 is built from 19 residues. The chain's CDR3 is CAISESGWKLHPSNYGYTF. CDR3 in DNA: TGTGCCATCAGTGAGTCTGGGTGGAAACTCCATCCCTCTAACTATGGCTACACCTTC.

The chain is built from TRBV13 and TRBJ2-7; 8 bases map to TRBD1. Germline values: CDR1 PRHDT, CDR2 FYEKMQ (reference sequence). The V and J ends lost 5 bases and 2 bases, in that order; junction bases with no gene match: 8. The CDR3 is made up of 15 amino acids. The CDR3 here is CASSPRQGPPYEQYF. CDR3 sequence (DNA): TGTGCCAGCAGCCCCCGACAGGGGCCTCCCTACGAGCAGTACTTC.

The chain joins TRBV2 to TRBJ1-4, with D unresolved. The germline V and J ends were trimmed by 5 bases and 8 bases, with 12 bases remaining between them. Germline values: CDR1 SNHLY, CDR2 FYNNEI. This CDR3 is built from 13 residues. The CDR3 is CASSLLDKEKLFF. CDR3 sequence (DNA): TGTGCCAGCAGTCTACTCGACAAGGAAAAACTGTTTTTT.

The rearrangement uses TRBV19 and TRBJ2-7, with a possible D match to TRBD2 (6 bases). Germline loops: CDR1 LNHDA, CDR2 SQIVND (reference sequence). V lost 5 bases to trimming and J lost 2 bases, with 10 bases between them. The CDR3 runs 13 residues. Written as DNA, the CDR3 is TGTGCCAGTAGTCCTAGCGCGACCTACGAGCAGTACTTC. It translates to CASSPSATYEQYF.

This clonotype was recorded a few times. The V call is TRBV3-1, the J call TRBJ2-3, with TRBD2 matching 8 bases. The J segment lost 5 bases and the V segment lost 0 bases, leaving 7 bases of the junction unmatched. Per germline, CDR1 LGHDT and CDR2 YNNKEL (reference sequence). The CDR3 runs 16 residues. DNA of the CDR3: TGTGCCAGCAGCCAAGATTGGAGCGGGAGATTAGATACGCAGTATTTT. This translates into CASSQDWSGRLDTQYF.

This clonotype was detected ten times or more. The chain couples TRBV4-3 to TRBJ2-3, with 9 bases matching TRBD2. The junction had 9 bases not matched to a gene; V was cut back by 0 bases and J by 5 bases. The germline V gene encodes CDR1 LGHNA and CDR2 YSLEER. This CDR3 spans 17 amino acids. CDR3 bases: TGCGCCAGCAGCCAAGATAGTCTAGCGGGACCGGAAGATACGCAGTATTTT. This encodes CASSQDSLAGPEDTQYF.

The chain joins TRBV4-1 to TRBJ2-1; D uncertain. V lost 0 bases and J lost 9, with 9 bases in between. The CDR3 contains 13 residues. Germline V gives CDR1 MGHRA, CDR2 YSYEKL. The CDR3 bases are TGCGCCAGCAGCCAAGATTGGCCGGGTGAGCAGTTCTTC. Its translation is CASSQDWPGEQFF.

The chain is built from TRBV11-3 and TRBJ2-1; 9 bases agree with TRBD1. This CDR3 is 16 amino acids long. CDR1 and CDR2 (germline): SGHNT, YENEEA. Losses at the gene ends were 2 bases for V and 7 bases for J; bases not matched to a gene: 9. The DNA for the CDR3 is TGTGCCAGCAGCTTATCCCCGGACAGGGGATCTAATGAGCAGTTCTTC. Translation: CASSLSPDRGSNEQFF.

The chain combines TRBV3-1 with TRBJ2-3; D remains ambiguous. Germline V gene sequence: CDR1 LGHDT, CDR2 YNNKEL (reference sequence). Trimming left V 1 base short and J 2 bases short, with 10 bases between. CDR3 size: 15 residues. Here the CDR3 reads CASSQGEAYTDTQYF. CDR3 DNA: TGTGCCAGCAGCCAAGGTGAAGCTTACACAGATACGCAGTATTTT.

The chain is built from TRBV7-9 and TRBJ2-3; TRBD2 is a possible D gene (6 bases). Between the trimmed V and J ends, which lost 6 bases and 2 bases, there was a span of 15 bases. This CDR3 region has 15 residues. CDR1 and CDR2 from the germline V gene are SEHNR and FQNEAQ (reference sequence). As DNA, the CDR3 is TGTGCCAGCAGTCCGATACTACTAGCCACAGATACGCAGTATTTT. Translation gives CASSPILLATDTQYF. The complete variable domain, with remaining parts taken from reference TRBV7-9 and TRBJ2-3, reads DTGVSQNPRHKITKRGQNVTFRCDPISEHNRLYWYRQTLGQGPEFLTYFQNEAQLEKSRLLSDRFSAERPKGSFSTLEIQRTEQGDSAMYLCASSPILLATDTQYFGPGTRLTVL.

The chain links TRBV7-2 to TRBJ1-2; D is possibly TRBD1 (5 bases). Germline V CDR1 and CDR2: SGHTA, FQGNSA. The CDR3 is made up of 13 amino acids. Trimming took 6 bases from V and 4 from J, leaving 12 bases between them. The CDR3 spells CASRGIDSYGYTF. CDR3 DNA: TGTGCCAGCAGGGGAATCGACAGCTATGGCTACACCTTC.

J is TRBJ2-3 and V is TRBV25-1, with D possibly matching TRBD2 (6 bases). V lost 0 bases and J lost 6, with 10 bases in between. CDR1 and CDR2 from the germline V gene are MGHDK and SYGVNS. The CDR3 has 14 residues. CDR3 DNA sequence: TGTGCCAGCAGTGAATATGAGGAGGGGGATACGCAGTATTTT. Protein product: CASSEYEEGDTQYF.

The chain uses TRBV5-5 and TRBJ2-3; 11 bases align to TRBD2. This CDR3 has 15 residues. Germline V CDR1 and CDR2: SGHKS, YYEKEE (reference sequence). V gave up 4 bases and J gave up 6 bases; unmatched junction bases: 7. The CDR3 spells CASSILAGAGDTQYF. The DNA for the CDR3 is TGTGCCAGCAGCATACTAGCGGGAGCGGGGGATACGCAGTATTTT.

The J gene is TRBJ1-4, the V gene TRBV20-1; D unresolved. V was shortened by 3 bases and J by 6 bases, with 2 bases between the two germline ends. The germline V gene encodes CDR1 DFQATT and CDR2 SNEGSKA (reference sequence). The CDR3 covers 10 residues. DNA for the CDR3: TGCAGTGCTAGGGATGAAAAACTGTTTTTT. Encoded protein: CSARDEKLFF.